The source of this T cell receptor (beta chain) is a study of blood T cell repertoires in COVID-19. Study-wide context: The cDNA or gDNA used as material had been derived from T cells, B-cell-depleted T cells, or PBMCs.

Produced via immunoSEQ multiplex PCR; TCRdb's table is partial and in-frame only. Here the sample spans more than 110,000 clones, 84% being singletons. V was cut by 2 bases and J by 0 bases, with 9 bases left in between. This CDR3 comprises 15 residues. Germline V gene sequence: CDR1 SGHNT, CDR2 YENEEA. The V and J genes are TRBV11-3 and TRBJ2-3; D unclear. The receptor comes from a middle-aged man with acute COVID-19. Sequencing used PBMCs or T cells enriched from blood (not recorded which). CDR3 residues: CASSLSQSSTDTQYF. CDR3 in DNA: TGTGCCAGCAGCTTATCGCAGTCTAGCACAGATACGCAGTATTTT.